Presented here are 13 T cell receptor beta chains from one specimen sequenced in a study of blood T cell repertoires in COVID-19. This table comes from immunoSEQ multiplex PCR, and its TCRdb copy is limited to in-frame clones, with some not included. This sample carries 58,000 or so clones, more than 85% of them seen once, and the ten largest clones take roughly 7.7%. Input material: peripheral blood. These receptors all stem from a woman in her 70s with active COVID-19.

The count of this clone is one. The rearrangement uses TRBV28 and TRBJ1-6, with TRBD1 matching 10 bases. CDR1 is MDHEN and CDR2 is SYDVKM in the germline V gene. V shed 3 bases and J 10 bases; nucleotides not matched to a gene: 6. The CDR3 runs to 15 residues. CDR3 residues: CASSFRTGGQSPLHF. The CDR3 DNA sequence: TGTGCCAGCAGTTTCCGGACAGGGGGTCAATCACCCCTCCACTTT.

V is TRBV6-1 and J is TRBJ1-6, with 8 bases lining up with TRBD1. The CDR3 loop spans 14 amino acids. Germline V lookup: CDR1 MNHNS, CDR2 SASEGT. V lost 0 bases, J lost 15 bases, and 7 bases stayed unmatched. The CDR3: CASSEAFRGLRLHF. The CDR3 coding sequence is TGTGCCAGCAGTGAAGCTTTCAGGGGGCTTCGCCTCCACTTT.

CDR3 region: CASSEENQPQHF. CDR3 nucleotides: TGTGCCAGCAGCGAGGAGAATCAGCCCCAGCATTTT. V and J are TRBV9 and TRBJ1-5; D gene ambiguous. The CDR3 runs 12 residues. CDR1 and CDR2 from the germline V gene are SGDLS and YYNGEE. Trimming took 3 bases from V and 4 from J, leaving 5 bases between them.

The chain couples TRBV3-1 (or the pseudogene TRBV3-2) to TRBJ2-3, with a possible D match to TRBD1 (6 bases). Germline CDR1 reads LGHDT; CDR2 reads YNNKEL (reference sequence). The CDR3 extends over 17 amino acids. Trimming left V 5 bases short and J 0 bases short, with 18 bases between. The CDR3 DNA reads TGTGCCAGCAGCGAACCTGGGGGCGGAGTCAGCACAGATACGCAGTATTTT. It yields the protein CASSEPGGGVSTDTQYF.

This clone appeared a single time. V and J are TRBV5-1 and TRBJ2-3, with 7 bases fitting TRBD1. V gave up 1 base and J gave up 2 bases; unmatched junction bases: 13. This CDR3 has 18 residues. CDR1 and CDR2 (germline): SGHRS, YFSETQ. CDR3 amino acids: CASSLPQGRRISTDTQYF. The CDR3 nucleotides read TGCGCCAGCAGCTTGCCACAGGGGCGCCGCATCTCCACAGATACGCAGTATTTT.

This sequence joins TRBV14 and TRBJ1-2; 9 nucleotides line up with TRBD1. The V gene's germline CDR1 is SGHDN and CDR2 FVKESK. The CDR3 contains 15 residues. Trimming took 8 bases from V and 4 from J; bases not matched to a gene: 11. DNA for the CDR3: TGTGCCAGCCGGGGGGGGACAGGGAGCAGCTATGGCTACACCTTC. Its protein product is CASRGGTGSSYGYTF.

V gene TRBV10-3 combines with J gene TRBJ2-1, with 9 bases matching TRBD1. This CDR3 contains 17 residues. Germline V CDR1 and CDR2: ENHRY, SYGVKD. V shed 2 bases, J shed 3 bases, and the junction held 8 bases outside the gene matches. CDR3 sequence reads: CAISERADRGVYNEQFF. Here the CDR3 DNA reads TGTGCCATCAGTGAGCGGGCGGACAGGGGAGTCTACAATGAGCAGTTCTTC.

The chain recombines TRBV6-6 with TRBJ1-5; tentatively, D is TRBD1 (5 bases). Trimming left V 6 bases short and J 4 bases short, with 19 bases between. Germline loops: CDR1 MNHNY, CDR2 SVGAGI (reference sequence). CDR3 length equals 16 residues. CDR3 DNA sequence: TGTGCCAGCAGAGAGGGACTTCCTAAAGGAAATCAGCCCCAGCATTTT. Protein sequence: CASREGLPKGNQPQHF.

The chain recombines TRBV28 with TRBJ2-2; 12 bases are shared with TRBD1. This CDR3 comprises 18 residues. After removal of 2 bases from V and 0 bases from J, the junction contained 4 bases not matched to a gene. Germline V gene sequence: CDR1 MDHEN, CDR2 SYDVKM. This chain's CDR3 is CASSLGGTGGANTGELFF. The CDR3 DNA reads as TGTGCCAGCAGTTTAGGGGGGACAGGGGGCGCGAACACCGGGGAGCTGTTTTTT.

The chain uses TRBV7-7 and TRBJ2-3; D is uncertain. Germline V lookup: CDR1 SSHAT, CDR2 FNYEAQ (reference sequence). V lost 1 base, J lost 4 bases, and 9 bases lay in between. The CDR3 sequence is 14 residues long. The DNA for the CDR3 is TGTGCCAGCAGCTTAGTTCAACGGGCAGATACGCAGTATTTT. Encoded protein: CASSLVQRADTQYF.

V and J are TRBV11-2 and TRBJ2-1; TRBD2 matches at 11 bases. The CDR3 spans 14 residues. The V segment lost 3 bases and the J segment 7 bases; nucleotides outside the gene matches: 2. CDR1 is SGHAT and CDR2 is FQNNGV in the germline V gene. The chain's CDR3 is CASSFWTSGNEQFF. The DNA of the CDR3 is TGTGCCAGCAGCTTTTGGACTAGCGGGAATGAGCAGTTCTTC. Variable domain in full (rest from reference TRBV11-2 and TRBJ2-1): EAGVAQSPRYKIIEKRQSVAFWCNPISGHATLYWYQQILGQGPKLLIQFQNNGVVDDSQLPKDRFSAERLKGVDSTLKIQPAKLEDSAVYLCASSFWTSGNEQFFGPGTRLTVL.

The table lists this clone with a count of one. The CDR3 nucleotides read TGCGCCAGCAGTGAGTCCAGCGGGTCCACCTACGAGCAGTACTTC. Protein product: CASSESSGSTYEQYF. The V and J genes are TRBV10-2 and TRBJ2-7; D possibly corresponds to TRBD2 (6 bases). CDR1 WSHSY and CDR2 SAAADI come from the germline V gene. The CDR3 is 15 amino acids. V gave up 0 bases and J gave up 2 bases, with 11 bases separating them.

This clone was recorded a few times. The gene calls are TRBV6-6 and TRBJ2-2; 8 nucleotides align to TRBD2. The germline CDR1 and CDR2 sequences are MNHNY and SVGAGI (reference sequence). Trimming took 6 bases from V and 4 from J; bases not matched to a gene: 10. This CDR3 contains 16 residues. The CDR3 here is CASSREGGHVTGELFF. CDR3 nucleotide sequence: TGTGCCAGCAGCCGGGAGGGGGGGCACGTCACCGGGGAGCTGTTTTTT.